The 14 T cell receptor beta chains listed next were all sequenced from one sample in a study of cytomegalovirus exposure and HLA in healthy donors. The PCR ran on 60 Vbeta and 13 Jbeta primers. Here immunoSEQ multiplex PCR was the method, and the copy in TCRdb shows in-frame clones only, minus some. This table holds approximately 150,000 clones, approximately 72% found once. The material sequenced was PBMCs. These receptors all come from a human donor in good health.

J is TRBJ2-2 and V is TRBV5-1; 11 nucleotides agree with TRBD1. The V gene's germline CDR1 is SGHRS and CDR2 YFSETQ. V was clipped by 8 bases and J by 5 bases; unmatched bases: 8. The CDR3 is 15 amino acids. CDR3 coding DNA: TGCGCCAGTTGGACAGGGGGCGAAGGGACCGGGGAGCTGTTTTTT. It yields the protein CASWTGGEGTGELFF.

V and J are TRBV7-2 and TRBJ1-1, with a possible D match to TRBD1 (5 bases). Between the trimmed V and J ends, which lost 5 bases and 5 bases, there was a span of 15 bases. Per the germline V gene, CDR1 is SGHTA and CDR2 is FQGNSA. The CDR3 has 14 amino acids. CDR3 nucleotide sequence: TGTGCCAGCAGCCCCCGGCGGGGCGGAACTGAAGCTTTCTTT. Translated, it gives CASSPRRGGTEAFF. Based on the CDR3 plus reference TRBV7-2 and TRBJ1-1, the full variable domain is GAGVSQSPSNKVTEKGKDVELRCDPISGHTALYWYRQSLGQGLEFLIYFQGNSAPDKSGLPSDRFSAERTGGSVSTLTIQRTQQEDSAVYLCASSPRRGGTEAFFGQGTRLTVV.

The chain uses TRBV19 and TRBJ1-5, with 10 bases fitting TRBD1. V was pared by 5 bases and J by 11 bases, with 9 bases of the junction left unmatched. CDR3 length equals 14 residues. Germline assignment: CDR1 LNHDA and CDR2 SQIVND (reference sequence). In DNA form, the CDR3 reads TGTGCCAGTAGTTGGACAGGGGGACCGCGGGCCCAGCATTTT. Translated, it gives CASSWTGGPRAQHF.

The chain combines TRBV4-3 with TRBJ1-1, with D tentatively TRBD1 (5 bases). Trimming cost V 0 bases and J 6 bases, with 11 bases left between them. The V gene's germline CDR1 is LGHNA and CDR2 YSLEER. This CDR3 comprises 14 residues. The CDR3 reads CASSQDRGGAEAFF. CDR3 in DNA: TGCGCCAGCAGCCAAGATCGGGGGGGGGCTGAAGCTTTCTTT.

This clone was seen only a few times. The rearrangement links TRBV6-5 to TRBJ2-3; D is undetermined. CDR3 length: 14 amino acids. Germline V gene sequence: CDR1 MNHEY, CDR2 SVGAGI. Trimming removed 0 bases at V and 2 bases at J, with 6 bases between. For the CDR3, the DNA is TGTGCCAGCAGTTACTCTCTTTCCACAGATACGCAGTATTTT. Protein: CASSYSLSTDTQYF.

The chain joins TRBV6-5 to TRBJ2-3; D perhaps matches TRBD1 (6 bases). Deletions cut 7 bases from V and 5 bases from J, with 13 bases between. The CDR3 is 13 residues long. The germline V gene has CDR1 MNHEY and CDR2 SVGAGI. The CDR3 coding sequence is TGTGCCAGCACCACAGGGTTCGTAGATACGCAGTATTTT. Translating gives CASTTGFVDTQYF.

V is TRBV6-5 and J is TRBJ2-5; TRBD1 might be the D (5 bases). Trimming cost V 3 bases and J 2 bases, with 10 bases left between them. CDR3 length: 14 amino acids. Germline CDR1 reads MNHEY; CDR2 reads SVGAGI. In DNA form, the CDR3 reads TGTGCCAGCAGTTATACGAGACAGCAAGAGACCCAGTACTTC. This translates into CASSYTRQQETQYF.

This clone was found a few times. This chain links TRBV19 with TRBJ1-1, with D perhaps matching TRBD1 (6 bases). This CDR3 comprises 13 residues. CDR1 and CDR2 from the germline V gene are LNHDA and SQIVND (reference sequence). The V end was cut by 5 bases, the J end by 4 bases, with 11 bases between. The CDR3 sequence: CASSLGARTEAFF. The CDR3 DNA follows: TGTGCCAGTAGTCTGGGGGCGCGCACTGAAGCTTTCTTT. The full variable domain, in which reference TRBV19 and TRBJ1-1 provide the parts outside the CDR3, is DGGITQSPKYLFRKEGQNVTLSCEQNLNHDAMYWYRQDPGQGLRLIYYSQIVNDFQKGDIAEGYSVSREKKESFPLTVTSAQKNPTAFYLCASSLGARTEAFFGQGTRLTVV.

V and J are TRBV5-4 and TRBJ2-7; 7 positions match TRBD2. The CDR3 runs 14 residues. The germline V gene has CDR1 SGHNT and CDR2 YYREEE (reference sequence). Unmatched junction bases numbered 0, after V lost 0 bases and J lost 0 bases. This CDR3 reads CASSLGGSSYEQYF. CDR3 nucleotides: TGTGCCAGCAGCTTGGGCGGGAGCTCCTACGAGCAGTACTTC.

DNA for the CDR3: TGTGCCAGCGGCGGGGCGTACCAAGAGACCCAGTACTTC. Translated, it gives CASGGAYQETQYF. The rearrangement uses TRBV5-6 and TRBJ2-5; TRBD2 might be the D (6 bases). V was trimmed by 7 bases and J by 0 bases, leaving 10 bases between them. The CDR3 covers 13 residues. The germline V gene has CDR1 SGHDT and CDR2 YYEEEE.

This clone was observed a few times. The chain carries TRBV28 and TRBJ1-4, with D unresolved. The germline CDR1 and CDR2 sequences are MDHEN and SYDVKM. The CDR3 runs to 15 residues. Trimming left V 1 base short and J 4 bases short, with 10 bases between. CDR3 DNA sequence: TGTGCCAGCAGTTTATACCCCAGGCATAATGAAAAACTGTTTTTT. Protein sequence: CASSLYPRHNEKLFF.

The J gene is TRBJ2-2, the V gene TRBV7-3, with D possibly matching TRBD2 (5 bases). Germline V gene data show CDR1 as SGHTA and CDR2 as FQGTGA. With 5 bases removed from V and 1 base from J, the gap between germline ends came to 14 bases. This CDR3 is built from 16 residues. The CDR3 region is CASSPTRAQNTGELFF. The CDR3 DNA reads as TGTGCCAGCAGCCCCACTAGGGCCCAGAACACCGGGGAGCTGTTTTTT.

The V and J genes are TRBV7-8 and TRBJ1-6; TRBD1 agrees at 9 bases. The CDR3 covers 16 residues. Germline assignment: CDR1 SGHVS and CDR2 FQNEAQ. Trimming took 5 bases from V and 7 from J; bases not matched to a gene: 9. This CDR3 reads CASSPPADRGNSPLHF. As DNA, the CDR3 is TGTGCCAGCAGCCCACCCGCCGACAGGGGGAATTCACCCCTCCACTTT.

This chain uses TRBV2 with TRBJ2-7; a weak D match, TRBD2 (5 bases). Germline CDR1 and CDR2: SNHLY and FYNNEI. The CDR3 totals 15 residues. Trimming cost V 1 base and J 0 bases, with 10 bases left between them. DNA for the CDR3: TGTGCCAGCAGTGAAGGGGAGAGGAGCTCCTACGAGCAGTACTTC. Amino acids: CASSEGERSSYEQYF.